This is a list of T cell receptor beta chains from one sample in a study of glioma-infiltrating T cells after dendritic cell vaccination. Sequencing used immunoSEQ multiplex PCR; TCRdb keeps in-frame clones, though not all of them. The sample has tens of thousands of clones, about nine tenths seen once; the top ten hold 15% to 19%. The sequencing here drew on blood, taken before dendritic cell vaccination. These receptors came from a human donor with glioblastoma. Both conserved end residues are trimmed from each CDR3. D genes are given only for firm matches.

cdr3_aa | d_call | j_call | v_call
ASSILQGSGEQY | TRBD1 | TRBJ2-7 | TRBV19
ATSTPLGLYGYT | . | TRBJ1-2 | TRBV15
AWMYGGRNEQF | TRBD2 | TRBJ2-1 | TRBV30
ASSLGGEGLSNSPLH | . | TRBJ1-6 | TRBV11-2
AWSVNYEQF | . | TRBJ2-1 | TRBV30
AISGLPSSYEQY | . | TRBJ2-7 | TRBV10-3
ASSADTGELF | . | TRBJ2-2 | TRBV6-5
ASSLGLAGVTGELF | TRBD2 | TRBJ2-2 | TRBV7-2
ASSLIRSSYEQY | . | TRBJ2-7 | TRBV7-2
ASSQFASGSAYEQY | TRBD2 | TRBJ2-7 | TRBV4-1
ASSSTGGDNQPQH | TRBD1 | TRBJ1-5 | TRBV7-2
ASSLVNIDNEQY | . | TRBJ2-7 | TRBV7-9
ASGLGRETQY | . | TRBJ2-5 | TRBV12-5
ASSPRYAGSNHEQF | . | TRBJ2-1 | TRBV9
ARASGEKTQY | TRBD2 | TRBJ2-5 | TRBV2
ASRKRQYIEQY | . | TRBJ2-7 | TRBV2
ASSSYSDTQY | . | TRBJ2-3 | TRBV5-4
ATNQARDSEKLF | TRBD1 | TRBJ1-4 | TRBV7-9
ASSSGTANSPLH | TRBD1 | TRBJ1-6 | TRBV27
ASSKTRTSGLNEQF | TRBD2 | TRBJ2-1 | TRBV7-3
ATSRVQTVGKNIQY | . | TRBJ2-4 | TRBV15
ASSPGQGGHEQY | TRBD1 | TRBJ2-7 | TRBV19
ASSFALGLAGDKVDTQY | TRBD2 | TRBJ2-3 | TRBV7-8
ASSTGGWTEAF | TRBD1 | TRBJ1-1 | TRBV27
ASRGTDAQY | . | TRBJ2-3 | TRBV5-6
ASSYGGGVQF | TRBD2 | TRBJ2-1 | TRBV6-5
ASSQDSLKSYGYT | . | TRBJ1-2 | TRBV14
ASSPAGQVGRNTIY | TRBD1 | TRBJ1-3 | TRBV5-1
ASRGPAGDSGQPQH | . | TRBJ1-5 | TRBV2
ASSGLNSPLH | . | TRBJ1-6 | TRBV11-1
AITTAGTGTSYEQY | TRBD1 | TRBJ2-7 | TRBV10-3
ASRRGSYEQY | . | TRBJ2-7 | TRBV27
ASSLAWAGGVGGNYGYT | TRBD1 | TRBJ1-2 | TRBV7-9
ASSFPTENYGYT | . | TRBJ1-2 | TRBV27
ASSARQGGSNYGYT | TRBD1 | TRBJ1-2 | TRBV9
ASTLARSGGAGEQF | TRBD2 | TRBJ2-1 | TRBV7-2
ASSFTPPGQGGETQY | TRBD1 | TRBJ2-5 | TRBV7-3
ASSLQGGNNQPQH | . | TRBJ1-5 | TRBV18
ASSLVGRAYEQY | TRBD2 | TRBJ2-7 | TRBV5-1
ASSIGPASGELF | . | TRBJ2-2 | TRBV19
ASSLVGLSTDTQY | . | TRBJ2-3 | TRBV2
ASSSRDRSDTQY | TRBD1 | TRBJ2-3 | TRBV2
ASSETGFAYNSPLH | . | TRBJ1-6 | TRBV25-1
ASSLAGVSDTQY | . | TRBJ2-3 | TRBV5-4
ASSDRGPYNEQF | TRBD1 | TRBJ2-1 | TRBV9
AWGDSNQPQH | . | TRBJ1-5 | TRBV28
ASSTRQGSHGYT | TRBD1 | TRBJ1-2 | TRBV13
ASSELGGNEQY | TRBD2 | . | TRBV25-1
ASSRKQGIPEAF | TRBD1 | TRBJ1-1 | TRBV6-5
ASSLGQGFEQY | TRBD1 | TRBJ2-7 | TRBV13